The entry below describes one TCR beta chain. The antigen remains unidentified. Assay used: immunoSEQ multiplex PCR; TCRdb lists only in-frame clones, some missing. The sample lists millions of clones, 85% to 95% seen once, with 0.13% in the top ten. This sample is drawn from a study of shared clonotypes between healthy human individuals. General study points: In the sorted subsets, rarefaction showed sequencing was incomplete despite large depth. Compared with clonotypes that all four donors shared, non-shared clonotypes had lower generation probabilities.

The CDR3 consists of 15 residues. Trimming pared 2 bases from V and 6 bases from J, leaving 13 bases between. Germline V gives CDR1 MNHEY, CDR2 SVGAGI. Only Caucasian adults living in Nashville, Tennessee made up the donor group. The sequence was obtained from a man aged 18 to 30 in good health. This chain links TRBV6-5 with TRBJ2-2, with D perhaps matching TRBD1 or TRBD2 (5 bases each). The material sequenced was naive CD4+ T cells sorted from blood. Subset denoted: CD45RA+ positively selected. The CDR3 loop is CASSYRGRDPGELFF. CDR3 in DNA: TGTGCCAGCAGTTACCGTGGCAGGGACCCCGGGGAGCTGTTTTTT.